Listed here are 28 T cell receptor beta chains from one sample, sequenced in a study of blood T cell repertoires in COVID-19. Generated by immunoSEQ multiplex PCR, the TCRdb table keeps only in-frame clones and is missing some. The profile shows about 140,000 clones, roughly 84% of them singletons. The sequencing input was PBMCs or T cells enriched from blood (not recorded which). These receptor sequences come from a man in his forties with acute COVID-19.

The chain combines TRBV5-4 with TRBJ2-1, with TRBD1 identical over 7 bases. The CDR3 contains 13 residues. Trimming at V came to 0 bases and at J to 10 bases, leaving 4 bases not matched to a gene. CDR1 and CDR2 (germline): SGHNT, YYREEE (reference sequence). This chain's CDR3 is CASSLDRGGEQFF. The CDR3, as DNA: TGTGCCAGCAGCTTGGACAGGGGCGGGGAGCAGTTCTTC.

The gene calls are TRBV6-2 or TRBV6-3 and TRBJ2-7; D remains ambiguous. CDR1 MNHEY and CDR2 SVGEGT come from the germline V gene. Trimming took off 6 bases at V and 4 bases at J, with 7 bases between the two ends. This CDR3 region has 11 residues. CDR3 bases: TGTGCCAGCAGCCACCGGTACGAGCAGTACTTC. Its translation: CASSHRYEQYF.

This chain joins TRBV18 and TRBJ1-1; a weak D match, TRBD1 (6 bases). The CDR3 consists of 16 residues. V gave up 1 base and J gave up 0 bases, with 12 bases separating them. Germline V gives CDR1 KGHSH, CDR2 LQKENI. The CDR3 bases are TGTGCCAGCTCACCACAGGGGCAGGGGATGAACACTGAAGCTTTCTTT. It is translated as CASSPQGQGMNTEAFF.

The chain carries TRBV6-5 and TRBJ1-1; no clear D gene. Germline-derived CDR1 and CDR2 are MNHEY and SVGAGI. Trimming pared 9 bases from V and 0 bases from J, leaving 14 bases between. This CDR3 has 14 residues. The CDR3 DNA follows: TGTGCCAGTTCTTACCGGGATTTGAACACTGAAGCTTTCTTT. This codes for CASSYRDLNTEAFF.

The rearrangement links TRBV9 to TRBJ2-3, with D hard to call. Trimming cost V 0 bases and J 2 bases, with 7 bases left between them. The CDR3 spans 14 residues. Per the germline V gene, CDR1 is SGDLS and CDR2 is YYNGEE. CDR3 region: CASSVVPYTDTQYF. The CDR3 nucleotides read TGTGCCAGCAGCGTAGTCCCGTACACAGATACGCAGTATTTT.

J is TRBJ2-1 and V is TRBV18; 11 bases agree with TRBD2. V trimming: 1 base; J trimming: 7 bases; junction bases outside the gene matches: 9. Germline CDR1 and CDR2: KGHSH and LQKENI. The CDR3 loop spans 17 amino acids. CDR3 sequence: CASSPLGTSGGSNEQFF. The CDR3 DNA follows: TGTGCCAGCTCACCACTTGGGACTAGCGGAGGAAGTAATGAGCAGTTCTTC.

CDR3 loop: CASRNSRYNEKLFF. In DNA form, the CDR3 reads TGTGCCAGTAGAAACTCCCGATATAATGAAAAACTGTTTTTT. The chain combines TRBV19 with TRBJ1-4; the D is unclear. This CDR3 has 14 amino acids. The V end lost 6 bases, the J end lost 4 bases, and 12 bases lay between the germline ends. Germline assignment: CDR1 LNHDA and CDR2 SQIVND (reference sequence).

V gene TRBV27 combines with J gene TRBJ1-4; 8 positions agree with TRBD1. V lost 3 bases and J lost 7; bases outside the gene matches: 10. This CDR3 spans 16 amino acids. CDR1 is MNHEY and CDR2 is SMNVEV in the germline V gene (reference sequence). The CDR3 DNA reads as TGTGCCAGCAGTTTCTCCCGACAGGGGAGACGTGAAAAACTGTTTTTT. It specifies CASSFSRQGRREKLFF.

This chain links TRBV10-3 with TRBJ2-1; D is unclear. Germline V CDR1 and CDR2: ENHRY, SYGVKD. Trimming took 4 bases from V and 0 from J, leaving 10 bases between them. This CDR3 comprises 15 residues. The CDR3 DNA follows: TGTGCCATCAGTGTTTTTGAGAGCTCCTACAATGAGCAGTTCTTC. Encoded protein: CAISVFESSYNEQFF.

V and J are TRBV11-2 and TRBJ2-7; the match to TRBD1 covers 9 bases. The CDR3 has 13 amino acids. Germline loops: CDR1 SGHAT, CDR2 FQNNGV. V lost 7 bases to trimming and J lost 3 bases; unmatched junction nucleotides: 4. Here the CDR3 reads CASKGTGFYEQYF. CDR3 sequence (DNA): TGTGCCAGCAAAGGGACAGGGTTCTACGAGCAGTACTTC. The complete variable domain, with remaining parts taken from reference TRBV11-2 and TRBJ2-7, reads EAGVAQSPRYKIIEKRQSVAFWCNPISGHATLYWYQQILGQGPKLLIQFQNNGVVDDSQLPKDRFSAERLKGVDSTLKIQPAKLEDSAVYLCASKGTGFYEQYFGPGTRLTVT.

This clone was recorded once. The V and J genes are TRBV6-5 and TRBJ1-1; D gene uncertain. V lost 8 bases and J lost 3, with 13 bases in between. Germline CDR1 reads MNHEY; CDR2 reads SVGAGI. This CDR3 contains 13 residues. CDR3 sequence reads: CASREGRDTEAFF. The CDR3 nucleotides are TGTGCCAGCCGGGAGGGCCGGGACACTGAAGCTTTCTTT.

The chain uses TRBV5-4 and TRBJ1-1, with 7 positions matching TRBD1. CDR1 and CDR2 (germline): SGHNT, YYREEE (reference sequence). This CDR3 is built from 18 residues. With V trimmed by 0 bases and J by 1 base, 12 bases remained unmatched. This CDR3 is CASSLGAERGRRNTEAFF. The CDR3 coding sequence is TGTGCCAGCAGCTTGGGTGCAGAGAGGGGGCGTCGGAACACTGAAGCTTTCTTT.

J is TRBJ2-2 and V is TRBV5-4; D may be TRBD2 (6 bases). The CDR3 has 17 amino acids. Germline V gene sequence: CDR1 SGHNT, CDR2 YYREEE (reference sequence). Trimming shortened V by 9 bases and J by 7 bases, and 28 bases separated the two germline ends. This CDR3 reads CAITNYDLQEGNGELFF. In nucleotides, the CDR3 is TGTGCCATCACGAACTACGACCTACAGGAGGGGAACGGGGAGCTGTTTTTT.

V and J are TRBV9 and TRBJ2-3, with 9 bases matching TRBD2. The V gene's germline CDR1 is SGDLS and CDR2 YYNGEE. The CDR3 sequence is 15 residues long. With V trimmed by 0 bases and J by 6 bases, 5 bases remained unmatched. CDR3 residues: CASSVVGTSRDTQYF. The CDR3, as DNA: TGTGCCAGCAGCGTAGTCGGGACTAGCAGGGATACGCAGTATTTT.

CDR3 sequence reads: CASSPRGQFTYNEQFF. The CDR3 DNA follows: TGTGCCAGCTCACCACGGGGACAGTTCACCTACAATGAGCAGTTCTTC. The chain couples TRBV18 to TRBJ2-1; 7 positions match TRBD1. The J segment lost 2 bases and the V segment lost 1 base, leaving 5 bases of the junction unmatched. CDR3 size: 16 residues. CDR1 and CDR2 (germline): KGHSH, LQKENI.

The chain couples TRBV2 to TRBJ1-6, with TRBD1 identical over 7 bases. The length of the CDR3 is 17 residues. V was pared by 5 bases and J by 4 bases, with 11 bases of the junction left unmatched. Germline loops: CDR1 SNHLY, CDR2 FYNNEI. Here the CDR3 DNA reads TGTGCCAGCAGTACAAGCCTGGGGACAGCTTATAATTCACCCCTCCACTTT. Protein sequence: CASSTSLGTAYNSPLHF. Drawing the rest from reference TRBV2 and TRBJ1-6, the complete variable domain is EPEVTQTPSHQVTQMGQEVILRCVPISNHLYFYWYRQILGQKVEFLVSFYNNEISEKSEIFDDQFSVERPDGSNFTLKIRSTKLEDSAMYFCASSTSLGTAYNSPLHFGNGTRLTVT.

The chain has TRBV4-2 and TRBJ2-7, with 16 positions matching TRBD2. Germline lookup yields CDR1 LGHNA and CDR2 YNFKEQ. The CDR3 extends over 19 amino acids. After removal of 1 base from V and 1 base from J, the junction contained 7 bases not matched to a gene. CDR3 in amino acids: CASSQAGTSGGAGSYEQYF. CDR3 bases: TGTGCCAGCAGCCAAGCCGGGACTAGCGGGGGGGCCGGTTCCTACGAGCAGTACTTC.

The chain has TRBV7-8 and TRBJ1-1, with TRBD1 matching 12 bases. CDR1 is SGHVS, CDR2 FQNEAQ, per germline. CDR3 length equals 15 residues. V was pared by 8 bases and J by 0 bases, with 4 bases of the junction left unmatched. CDR3 protein: CASRGTGGLNTEAFF. The CDR3, as DNA: TGTGCCAGCCGTGGGACAGGGGGCTTGAACACTGAAGCTTTCTTT.

DNA of the CDR3: TGCGCCAGCAGCCCGGGACAGATCGCTTTCTTT. It is translated as CASSPGQIAFF. The rearrangement uses TRBV4-1 and TRBJ1-1, with 7 nucleotides matching TRBD1. V lost 4 bases, J lost 11 bases, and 4 bases stayed unmatched. The CDR3 consists of 11 residues. Germline loops: CDR1 MGHRA, CDR2 YSYEKL.

This clone was seen just once. The chain couples TRBV5-4 to TRBJ1-2; 8 bases are a match to TRBD1. J was trimmed by 7 bases and V by 3 bases; bases with no gene match: 11. Looked up from germline, CDR1 is SGHNT and CDR2 is YYREEE (reference sequence). The CDR3 totals 15 residues. The CDR3 nucleotides are TGTGCCAGCAGCTCTGGAGACAGGGGAGTTCTTGGCTACACCTTC. Amino acids: CASSSGDRGVLGYTF. Using reference TRBV5-4 and TRBJ1-2 for the parts outside the CDR3, the full variable domain is ETGVTQSPTHLIKTRGQQVTLRCSSQSGHNTVSWYQQALGQGPQFIFQYYREEENGRGNFPPRFSGLQFPNYSSELNVNALELDDSALYLCASSSGDRGVLGYTFGSGTRLTVV.

The chain carries TRBV30 and TRBJ2-5, with TRBD2 matching over 9 bases. V gave up 0 bases and J gave up 5 bases; unmatched junction bases: 7. The CDR3 loop spans 15 amino acids. Germline CDR1 reads GTSNPN; CDR2 reads SVGIG (reference sequence). CDR3 region: CAWSVSAGGRETQYF. The CDR3 DNA is TGTGCCTGGAGTGTATCGGCGGGGGGGAGGGAGACCCAGTACTTC.

The rearrangement uses TRBV7-9 and TRBJ1-6; 9 bases align to TRBD1. CDR3 length: 15 residues. Germline assignment: CDR1 SEHNR and CDR2 FQNEAQ (reference sequence). The ends lost 1 base at V and 9 bases at J; junction bases unmatched: 4. The CDR3 nucleotides read TGTGCCAGCAGCTTAGGGACAGGGGCCGGTTCACCCCTCCACTTT. Translated, it gives CASSLGTGAGSPLHF.

The chain uses TRBV2 and TRBJ2-1; 7 bases align to TRBD2. The CDR3 runs 11 residues. Germline CDR1 is SNHLY and CDR2 is FYNNEI. J gave up 10 bases and V 10 bases, and 7 bases lay outside the gene matches. The CDR3 sequence is CAKGPSGEQFF. CDR3 bases: TGTGCCAAAGGACCTAGCGGCGAGCAGTTCTTC. Combining the CDR3 with reference TRBV2 and TRBJ2-1 gives the whole variable domain EPEVTQTPSHQVTQMGQEVILRCVPISNHLYFYWYRQILGQKVEFLVSFYNNEISEKSEIFDDQFSVERPDGSNFTLKIRSTKLEDSAMYFCAKGPSGEQFFGPGTRLTVL.

This clone was seen a few times. This chain uses TRBV28 with TRBJ2-7; possible D gene TRBD1, 5 bases. Trimming took off 6 bases at V and 4 bases at J, with 10 bases between the two ends. This CDR3 spans 12 amino acids. Germline loops: CDR1 MDHEN, CDR2 SYDVKM. The CDR3 sequence is CASSIDRYEQYF. The DNA of the CDR3 is TGTGCCAGCAGCATAGACAGATACGAGCAGTACTTC.

The chain employs TRBV10-1 and TRBJ2-1; D is perhaps TRBD2 (6 bases). CDR1 and CDR2 (germline): WNHNN, SYGVQD (reference sequence). The CDR3 spans 16 residues. V was pared by 0 bases and J by 7 bases, with 16 bases between. CDR3 in DNA: TGCGCCAGCAGTGAGTCGACTAGTGGGGTACGGAATGAGCAGTTCTTC. Translation gives CASSESTSGVRNEQFF.

The CDR3 protein is CASSASGWVDTEAFF. The CDR3 bases are TGTGCCAGCAGCGCCTCGGGATGGGTGGACACTGAAGCTTTCTTT. The chain joins TRBV7-2 to TRBJ1-1, with no clear D. CDR1 and CDR2 from the germline V gene are SGHTA and FQGNSA. Deletions cut 5 bases from V and 3 bases from J, with 16 bases between. The CDR3 runs to 15 residues. Variable domain in full (rest from reference TRBV7-2 and TRBJ1-1): GAGVSQSPSNKVTEKGKDVELRCDPISGHTALYWYRQSLGQGLEFLIYFQGNSAPDKSGLPSDRFSAERTGGSVSTLTIQRTQQEDSAVYLCASSASGWVDTEAFFGQGTRLTVV.

V gene TRBV11-2 combines with J gene TRBJ1-5, with 12 nucleotides matching TRBD1. J lost 6 bases, V lost 6 bases, and 6 bases had no gene match. Germline-derived CDR1 and CDR2 are SGHAT and FQNNGV. This CDR3 comprises 15 residues. The chain's CDR3 is CASSWGQGAGQPQHF. DNA for the CDR3: TGTGCCAGCAGTTGGGGACAGGGGGCTGGTCAGCCCCAGCATTTT.

A single count supports this clone. This chain joins TRBV6-6 and TRBJ2-1; 11 bases agree with TRBD2. With V trimmed by 6 bases and J by 12 bases, 13 bases remained unmatched. This CDR3 has 15 amino acids. Germline lookup yields CDR1 MNHNY and CDR2 SVGAGI (reference sequence). The CDR3 protein is CASSTGTSGYHGQFF. The CDR3 nucleotides read TGTGCCAGCAGCACCGGGACTAGCGGTTACCACGGGCAGTTCTTC.